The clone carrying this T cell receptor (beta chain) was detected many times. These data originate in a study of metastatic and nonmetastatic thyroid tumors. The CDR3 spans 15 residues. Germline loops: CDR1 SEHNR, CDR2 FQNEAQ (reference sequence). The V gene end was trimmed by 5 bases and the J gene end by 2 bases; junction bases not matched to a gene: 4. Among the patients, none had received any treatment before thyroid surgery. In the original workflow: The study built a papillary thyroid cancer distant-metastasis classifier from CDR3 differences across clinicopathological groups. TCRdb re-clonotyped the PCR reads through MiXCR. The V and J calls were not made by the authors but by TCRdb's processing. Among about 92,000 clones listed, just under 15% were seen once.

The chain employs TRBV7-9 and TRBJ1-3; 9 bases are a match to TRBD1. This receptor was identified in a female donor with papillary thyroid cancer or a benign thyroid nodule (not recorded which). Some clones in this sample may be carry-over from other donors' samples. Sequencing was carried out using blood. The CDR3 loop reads CASSPWTGAGNTIYF. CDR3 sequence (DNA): TGTGCCAGCAGCCCGTGGACAGGGGCTGGAAACACCATATATTTT.